This T cell receptor (beta chain) was captured by sequencing in a study of cytomegalovirus exposure and HLA in healthy donors. The overall study: An analysis done earlier identified approximately 120 million unique TCR beta sequences from about 180 million T cells. HLA-typed donors contributed 65 million to 95 million unique TCRs, which were held in an early data release. Study-level findings and limits: Both high specificity and high sensitivity reportedly marked the classifier's diagnosis of cytomegalovirus status. Several of the most significant clusters appeared linked to common viral pathogens, based on a later analysis.

PCR amplification relied on 60 Vbeta primers (plus 13 Jbeta primers). The method was immunoSEQ multiplex PCR; TCRdb's version includes in-frame clones alone and lacks a portion of them. The sample carries 90,000 to 150,000 clones, more than 60% recorded once. Germline V lookup: CDR1 SGHNT, CDR2 YYREEE (reference sequence). V lost 0 bases to trimming and J lost 3 bases; unmatched junction nucleotides: 3. The CDR3 covers 16 residues. Notes on this clone: Its specificity is not known.

The receptor was isolated from a woman aged 40 to 50 in good health and CMV-seronegative. The specimen sequenced was PBMCs. The V call is TRBV5-4, the J call TRBJ2-2; 9 bases align to TRBD1. The chain's CDR3 is CASSLAGTGHTGELFF. The CDR3 DNA reads as TGTGCCAGCAGCTTGGCCGGGACAGGGCACACCGGGGAGCTGTTTTTT.